What follows describes a single T cell receptor (beta chain). No antigen is known for it. Time point noted: 266 days after commencement of treatment, after nivolumab therapy. Treatment meaning: AdE1-LMPpoly-expanded autologous EBV-specific T-cell therapy followed by anti-PD-1 nivolumab. TCRdb's copy holds only in-frame clones and misses some; the assay was immunoSEQ multiplex PCR. The sample consists of about 20,000 clones, approximately 79% of them appearing once. Germline CDR1 is MRHNA and CDR2 is SNTAGT. CDR3 length: 14 residues. Trimming took off 9 bases at V and 6 bases at J, with 18 bases between the two ends. This entry belongs to a study of EBV T-cell therapy then PD-1 blockade in nasopharyngeal carcinoma.

This receptor was obtained from a man aged 35-49 years with nasopharyngeal carcinoma. This rearrangement joins TRBV6-4 to TRBJ2-1; D could derive from TRBD1 or TRBD2 (5 bases each). This sample comprised CD8+ T cells from blood, obtained at roughly day 250 from a patient whose treatment included autologous EBV-specific T cells and nivolumab. CDR3 amino acids: CASTSGTGTNEQFF. The CDR3 bases are TGTGCCAGTACCTCCGGGACCGGCACCAATGAGCAGTTCTTC.